This TCR beta chain appears in the sequencing data of a study of blood T cell repertoires in COVID-19. Study in general: Samples of COVID-19 (acute and convalescent) were obtained from the United States, Italy and Spain. T cells, B-cell-depleted T cells, or PBMCs supplied cDNA or gDNA.

As handled by the study authors: Amplified reference gene primers provided the basis for estimating nucleated cell counts. Sequenced by immunoSEQ multiplex PCR; TCRdb stores in-frame clones only, minus some. The V and J calls and clone size were taken over from that table, and D and trimming were inferred from the DNA. The sample shows under 250,000 clones, around 88% of them seen only once. This CDR3 is built from 13 residues. Germline V gene data show CDR1 as SGHTA and CDR2 as FQGNSA. V was trimmed by 5 bases and J by 7 bases, leaving 12 bases between them. The specimen sequenced was peripheral blood. This sequence joins TRBV7-2 and TRBJ2-1; TRBD2 might be the D (6 bases). This clonotype was sampled from a woman older than 75 with COVID-19, enrolled during active disease. DNA for the CDR3: TGTGCCAGCAGCCGGGGGAAGGGAAATGAGCAGTTCTTC. It is translated as CASSRGKGNEQFF.